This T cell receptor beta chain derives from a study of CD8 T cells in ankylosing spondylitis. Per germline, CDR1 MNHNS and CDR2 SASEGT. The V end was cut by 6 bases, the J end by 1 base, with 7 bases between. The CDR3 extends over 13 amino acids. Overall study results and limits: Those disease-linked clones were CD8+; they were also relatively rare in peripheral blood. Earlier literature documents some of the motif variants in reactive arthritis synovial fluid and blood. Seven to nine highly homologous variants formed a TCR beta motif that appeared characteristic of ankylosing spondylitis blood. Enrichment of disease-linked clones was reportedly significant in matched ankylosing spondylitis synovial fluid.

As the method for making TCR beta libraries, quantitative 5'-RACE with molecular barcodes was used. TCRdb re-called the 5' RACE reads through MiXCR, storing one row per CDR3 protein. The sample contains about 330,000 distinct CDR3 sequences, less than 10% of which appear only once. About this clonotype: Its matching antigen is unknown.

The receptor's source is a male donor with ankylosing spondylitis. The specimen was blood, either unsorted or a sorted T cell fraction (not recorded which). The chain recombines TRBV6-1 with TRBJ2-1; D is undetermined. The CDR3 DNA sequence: TGTGCCAGCAGGCTAGTATCCTACAATGAGCAGTTCTTC. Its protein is CASRLVSYNEQFF.